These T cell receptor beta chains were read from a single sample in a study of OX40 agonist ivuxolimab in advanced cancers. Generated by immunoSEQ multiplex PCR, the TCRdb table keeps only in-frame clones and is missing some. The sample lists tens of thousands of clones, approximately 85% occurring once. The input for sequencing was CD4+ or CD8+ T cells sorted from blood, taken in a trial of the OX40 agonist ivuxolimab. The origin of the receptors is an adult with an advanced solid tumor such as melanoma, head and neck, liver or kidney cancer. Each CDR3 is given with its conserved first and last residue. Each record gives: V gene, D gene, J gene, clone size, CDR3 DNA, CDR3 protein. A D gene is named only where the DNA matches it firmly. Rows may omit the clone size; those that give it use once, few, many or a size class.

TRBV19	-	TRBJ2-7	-	TGTGCCAGTAGTATCGGGACCTTGGATGAGCAGTACTTC	CASSIGTLDEQYF
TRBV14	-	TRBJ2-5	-	TGTGCCAGCAGCCAATCGACGGTAGAGACCCAGTACTTC	CASSQSTVETQYF
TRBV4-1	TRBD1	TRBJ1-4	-	TGCGCCAGCAGCCATTGGACAGGATCAGGGGGAACTAATGAAAAACTGTTTTTT	CASSHWTGSGGTNEKLFF
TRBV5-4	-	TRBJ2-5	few	TGTGCCAGCAGCTCCAACACCCGGTTCGTGGAGACCCAGTACTTC	CASSSNTRFVETQYF
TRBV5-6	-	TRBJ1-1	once	TGTGCCAGCAGCTTGGGAGGGATGAACACTGAAGCTTTCTTT	CASSLGGMNTEAFF
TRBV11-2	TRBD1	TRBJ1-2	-	TGTGCCAGCAGCTTAGGGACAGGGGGAAAGGGCTACACCTTC	CASSLGTGGKGYTF
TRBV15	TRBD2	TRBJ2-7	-	TGTGCCACCAGCAGCCCGGGGGGTGACGAGCAGTACTTC	CATSSPGGDEQYF
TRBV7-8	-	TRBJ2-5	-	TGTGCCAGCAGCTTTGCGGACCCCCAAGAGACCCAGTACTTC	CASSFADPQETQYF
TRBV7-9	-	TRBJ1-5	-	TGTGCCAGCAGCCAGGGAGCTAGCAATCAGCCCCAGCATTTT	CASSQGASNQPQHF
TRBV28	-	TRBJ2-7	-	TGTGCCAGCAGTTTGACCGGGACTGCGGCCGAGCAGTACTTC	CASSLTGTAAEQYF
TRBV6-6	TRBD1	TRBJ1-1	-	TGTGCCAGCAGTAACCCGGGACAGGGGGCGAACACTGAAGCTTTCTTT	CASSNPGQGANTEAFF
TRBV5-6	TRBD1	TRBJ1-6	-	TGTGCCAGCAGCTTGGTTCGGGACAGTAATTCACCCCTCCACTTT	CASSLVRDSNSPLHF
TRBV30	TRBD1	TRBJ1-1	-	TGTGCCTGGAGTGTACAGGGGGGTCCGATGGGATGGTTTACTGAAGCTTTCTTT	CAWSVQGGPMGWFTEAFF
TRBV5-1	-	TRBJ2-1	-	TGCGCCAGCAGCTTCTCCGGGAGCTACAATGAGCAGTTCTTC	CASSFSGSYNEQFF
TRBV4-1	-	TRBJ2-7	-	TGCGCCAGCAGCCAAGATTACTACGAGCAGTACTTC	CASSQDYYEQYF
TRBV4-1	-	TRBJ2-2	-	TGCGCCAGCAGCCAATGGGGAGAGGGGGGGACCGGGGAGCTGTTTTTT	CASSQWGEGGTGELFF
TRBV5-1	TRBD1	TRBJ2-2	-	TGCGCCAGCAGCCCGGTAGACAGGGACACCGGGGAGCTGTTTTTT	CASSPVDRDTGELFF
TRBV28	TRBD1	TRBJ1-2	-	TGTGCCAGCAGTCCACCCTCAGGGCAGGGGGCGGGTGAGGGCTACACCTTC	CASSPPSGQGAGEGYTF
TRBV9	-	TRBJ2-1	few	TGTGCCAGCAGCTTTACCGGGACTCCCAATGAGCAGTTCTTC	CASSFTGTPNEQFF
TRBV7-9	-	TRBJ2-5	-	TGTGCCAGCACCTCCCACGAGCCGCAGATTTCCCAGTACTTC	CASTSHEPQISQYF
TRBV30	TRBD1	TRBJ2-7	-	TGTGCCTGGAGTGTAGGGACAGGGGACTACGAGCAGTACTTC	CAWSVGTGDYEQYF
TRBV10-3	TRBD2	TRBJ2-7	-	TGTGCCACCTCTATGAGGCTAGCGGGAGTGATTTCCTACGAGCAGTACTTC	CATSMRLAGVISYEQYF
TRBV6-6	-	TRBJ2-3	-	TGTGCCAGCAGTCCCGGGGAGGGGGCGGCAGATACGCAGTATTTT	CASSPGEGAADTQYF
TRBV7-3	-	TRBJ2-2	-	TGTGCCAGCAGCCCCCGTATGGGCGGGGAGCTGTTTTTT	CASSPRMGGELFF
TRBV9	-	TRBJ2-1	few	TGTGCCAGCAGCGTGGCGGCTTCCGCTAGGAACAATGAGCAGTTCTTC	CASSVAASARNNEQFF
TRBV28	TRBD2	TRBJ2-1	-	TGTGCCAGCAGTTTCTTTCAGGCGGGAGTGGGGAATGAGCAGTTCTTC	CASSFFQAGVGNEQFF
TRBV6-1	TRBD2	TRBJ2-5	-	TGTGCCAGCAGTCGTTTAGCGGGAGGCCAAGAGACCCAGTACTTC	CASSRLAGGQETQYF
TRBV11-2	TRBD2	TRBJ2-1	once	TGTGCCAGCAGCTTAGATGCTAGCGGGAGCATATTCGGCTCCTACAATGAGCAGTTCTTC	CASSLDASGSIFGSYNEQFF
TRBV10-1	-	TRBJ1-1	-	TGCGCCAGCAGTGAATCCAGGGACCACACTGAAGCTTTCTTT	CASSESRDHTEAFF
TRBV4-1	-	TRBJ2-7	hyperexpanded	TGCGCCAGCAGCCTTCAGAACCGGGACGAGCAGTACTTC	CASSLQNRDEQYF
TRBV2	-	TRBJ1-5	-	TGTGCCAGCAGCGGAGGGACCTGGAAGCAGCCCCAGCATTTT	CASSGGTWKQPQHF
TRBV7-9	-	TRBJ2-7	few	TGTGCCACCACGGGGGTCTACGAGCAGTACTTC	CATTGVYEQYF
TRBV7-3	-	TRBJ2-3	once	TGTGCCAGCAGCTTAAGTTGGTCAGATACGCAGTATTTT	CASSLSWSDTQYF
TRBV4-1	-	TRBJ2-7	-	TGCGCCAGCAGCCAAGGGGGCGACTCCTACGAGCAGTACTTC	CASSQGGDSYEQYF
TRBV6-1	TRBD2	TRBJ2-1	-	TGTGCCACGGGACTAGCGGAGTACAATGAGCAGTTCTTC	CATGLAEYNEQFF
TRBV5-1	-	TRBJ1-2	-	TGCGCCAGCAGCCCACTCAGGAACAGGGTAGAGCTATATGGCTACACCTTC	CASSPLRNRVELYGYTF
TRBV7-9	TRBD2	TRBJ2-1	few	TGTGCCAGCAGCCTAGGGGACTATTTGCCCTACAATGAGCAGTTCTTC	CASSLGDYLPYNEQFF
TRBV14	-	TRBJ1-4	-	TGTGCCAGCAGCCAAGTATCCGGGATGGGAGAAAAACTGTTTTTT	CASSQVSGMGEKLFF
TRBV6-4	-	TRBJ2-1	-	TGTGCCAGCAGCGCCCTCGAGTGGGATGAGCAGTTCTTC	CASSALEWDEQFF
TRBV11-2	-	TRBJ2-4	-	TGTGCCAGCAGCTTAGAAAGACGAGGGGACATTCAGTACTTC	CASSLERRGDIQYF
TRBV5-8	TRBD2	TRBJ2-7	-	TGTGCCAGCAGCTTATGGACTAGCGGGTACGAGCAGTACTTC	CASSLWTSGYEQYF
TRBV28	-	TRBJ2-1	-	TGTGCCAGCAGTTTAGGAGGTGTCAATGAGCAGTTCTTC	CASSLGGVNEQFF
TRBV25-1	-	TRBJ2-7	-	TGTGCCAGCAGTGAGCTGACAGAGAACTACGAGCAGTACTTC	CASSELTENYEQYF
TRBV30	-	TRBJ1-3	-	TGTGCCTGGAGTGAATCAACTGGAAACACCATATATTTT	CAWSESTGNTIYF
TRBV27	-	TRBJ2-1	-	TGTGCCAGCAGTTCGCAACTAAAGAATGAGCAGTTCTTC	CASSSQLKNEQFF
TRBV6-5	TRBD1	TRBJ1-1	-	TGTGCCAGCAGTTTTACCGGACAGGGGAACACTGAAGCTTTCTTT	CASSFTGQGNTEAFF
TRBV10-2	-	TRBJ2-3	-	TGCGCCAGCAGTAGCGGACGGAGCACAGATACGCAGTATTTT	CASSSGRSTDTQYF
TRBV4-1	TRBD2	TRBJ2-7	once	TGCGCCAGCAGCCAAGTTCGTACTAGCGGGATATACGAGCAGTACTTC	CASSQVRTSGIYEQYF
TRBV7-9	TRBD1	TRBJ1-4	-	TGTGCCAGCAGCTCCCGACAGGGTGGTGATGAAAAACTGTTTTTT	CASSSRQGGDEKLFF
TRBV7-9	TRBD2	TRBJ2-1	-	TGTGCCAGCAGCCACACTAGCGGGAGCCTATACAATGAGCAGTTCTTC	CASSHTSGSLYNEQFF